A selection of T cell receptor beta chains follows, all from one sample in a study of blood T cells in healthy people across ages. TCRdb called the 5' RACE reads again in MiXCR, with one record for every CDR3 protein. This sample yields about 1,500,000 distinct CDR3 sequences, of which 40% to 50% are seen a single time; 7.9% belongs to the top ten. Material for sequencing was blood. The receptor source for this set is a woman aged 18-30 years in good health. CDR3s include the opening cysteine and the closing phenylalanine or tryptophan. Each record gives: V gene, J gene, D gene, clone size, CDR3 protein, CDR3 DNA. D genes are given only for firm matches. Clone size is given for some rows only: seen once, a few or many times, or a class if the clone is expanded.

V: TRBV20-1; J: TRBJ1-2; D: NA; size: NA; CDR3: CSAKQGLYGYTF; DNA: TGCAGTGCTAAACAGGGACTCTATGGCTACACCTTC
V: TRBV6-5; J: TRBJ2-7; D: TRBD2; size: once; CDR3: CASRGTSPWNEQYF; DNA: TGTGCCAGCAGGGGGACTAGCCCTTGGAACGAGCAGTACTTC
V: TRBV5-1; J: TRBJ2-7; D: NA; size: NA; CDR3: CASSPGSGYEQYF; DNA: TGCGCCAGCAGCCCGGGATCGGGGTACGAGCAGTACTTC
V: TRBV14; J: TRBJ2-1; D: TRBD1; size: NA; CDR3: CASSRGRDRDYNEQFF; DNA: TGTGCCAGCAGCCGAGGGCGGGACAGGGACTACAATGAGCAGTTCTTC
V: TRBV20-1; J: TRBJ1-1; D: NA; size: NA; CDR3: CSARVVGGTEAFF; DNA: TGCAGTGCTAGAGTCGTTGGGGGCACTGAAGCTTTCTTT
V: TRBV20-1; J: TRBJ1-1; D: NA; size: NA; CDR3: CSARDNLGPLLDTEAFF; DNA: TGCAGTGCTAGAGATAATTTGGGGCCCCTCCTCGACACTGAAGCTTTCTTT
V: TRBV7-9; J: TRBJ1-6; D: TRBD1; size: NA; CDR3: CASSVGQGGWNSPLHF; DNA: TGTGCCAGCAGCGTGGGACAGGGGGGTTGGAATTCACCCCTCCACTTT
V: TRBV5-1; J: TRBJ2-7; D: NA; size: NA; CDR3: CASSSSVGGNYEQYF; DNA: TGCGCCAGCAGCTCCTCGGTCGGAGGGAACTACGAGCAGTACTTC
V: TRBV2; J: TRBJ2-1; D: TRBD2; size: NA; CDR3: CASAGLAYGEQFF; DNA: TGTGCCAGCGCGGGACTAGCTTACGGTGAGCAGTTCTTC
V: TRBV2; J: TRBJ1-2; D: TRBD1; size: few; CDR3: CASAAPGQRNYGYTF; DNA: TGTGCCAGCGCCGCCCCGGGACAGAGGAACTATGGCTACACCTTC
V: TRBV5-1; J: TRBJ2-1; D: NA; size: many; CDR3: CASRPRDTFYNEQFF; DNA: TGCGCCAGCAGGCCCCGGGACACCTTCTACAATGAGCAGTTCTTC
V: TRBV6-5; J: TRBJ2-1; D: NA; size: NA; CDR3: CASALGEFREQFF; DNA: TGTGCCAGCGCCCTAGGGGAGTTTAGAGAGCAGTTCTTC
V: TRBV20-1; J: TRBJ2-1; D: NA; size: few; CDR3: CSANSGLYNEQFF; DNA: TGCAGTGCTAACTCGGGACTGTACAATGAGCAGTTCTTC
V: TRBV20-1; J: TRBJ2-3; D: TRBD2; size: NA; CDR3: CSAKNSGRSTDTQYF; DNA: TGCAGTGCAAAAAATAGCGGGCGCAGCACAGATACGCAGTATTTT
V: TRBV10-3; J: TRBJ2-1; D: NA; size: NA; CDR3: CAISDPLLRDRGTQFF; DNA: TGTGCCATCAGTGACCCATTGCTGAGAGACCGGGGGACCCAGTTCTTC
V: TRBV28; J: TRBJ2-5; D: NA; size: few; CDR3: CASSFGDLQETQYF; DNA: TGTGCCAGCAGTTTCGGGGACCTCCAAGAGACCCAGTACTTC
V: TRBV7-2; J: TRBJ2-7; D: NA; size: once; CDR3: CASSLDLGDEQYF; DNA: TGTGCCAGCAGCTTAGACCTTGGGGATGAGCAGTACTTC
V: TRBV12-3/TRBV12-4; J: TRBJ2-5; D: NA; size: once; CDR3: CASSGAVEETQYF; DNA: TGTGCCAGCAGCGGAGCAGTCGAAGAGACCCAGTACTTC
V: TRBV6-1; J: TRBJ1-5; D: NA; size: few; CDR3: CASSESRGPNQPQHF; DNA: TGTGCCAGCAGTGAATCTCGGGGCCCGAATCAGCCCCAGCATTTT